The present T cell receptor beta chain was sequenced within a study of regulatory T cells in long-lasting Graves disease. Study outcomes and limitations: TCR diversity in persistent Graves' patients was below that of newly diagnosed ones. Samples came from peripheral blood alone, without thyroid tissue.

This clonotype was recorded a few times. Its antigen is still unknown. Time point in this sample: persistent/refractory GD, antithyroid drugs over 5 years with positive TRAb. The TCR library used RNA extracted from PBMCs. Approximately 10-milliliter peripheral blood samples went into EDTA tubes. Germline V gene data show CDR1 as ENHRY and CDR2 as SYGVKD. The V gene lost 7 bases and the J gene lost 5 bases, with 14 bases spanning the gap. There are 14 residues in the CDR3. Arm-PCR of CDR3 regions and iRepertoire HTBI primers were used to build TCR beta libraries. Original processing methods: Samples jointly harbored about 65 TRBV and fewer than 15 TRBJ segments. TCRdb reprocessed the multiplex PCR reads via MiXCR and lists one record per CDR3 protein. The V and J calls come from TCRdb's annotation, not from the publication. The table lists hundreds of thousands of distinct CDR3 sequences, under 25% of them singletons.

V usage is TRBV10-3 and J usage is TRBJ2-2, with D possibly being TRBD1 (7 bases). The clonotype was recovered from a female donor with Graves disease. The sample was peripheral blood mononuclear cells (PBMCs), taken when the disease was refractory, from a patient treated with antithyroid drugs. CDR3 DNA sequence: TGTGCCATCATGAGCGCAGGGGGGACCGGGGAGCTGTTTTTT. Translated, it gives CAIMSAGGTGELFF.